Listed here are 26 T cell receptor beta chains from one sample, sequenced in a study of T cell responses to AZD1222 COVID-19 vaccine. Sequencing used immunoSEQ multiplex PCR; TCRdb keeps in-frame clones, though not all of them. Among around 190,000 clones listed, 85% to 95% were seen once. The sample was peripheral blood, taken 28 days after the second AZD1222 dose. These receptors were collected from an adult who received the AZD1222 COVID-19 vaccine.

CDR3 sequence: CASRSGTGETGELFF. The CDR3, as DNA: TGTGCCAGTAGGTCGGGGACAGGGGAGACCGGGGAGCTGTTTTTT. The J gene is TRBJ2-2, the V gene TRBV19, with 10 nucleotides matching TRBD1. The CDR3 is 15 residues long. The germline V gene encodes CDR1 LNHDA and CDR2 SQIVND (reference sequence). V gave up 6 bases and J gave up 5 bases; unmatched junction bases: 6.

The rearrangement links TRBV11-2 to TRBJ2-1; 7 bases fit TRBD2. In germline, CDR1 is SGHAT, CDR2 FQNNGV. Trimming cost V 8 bases and J 8 bases; bases outside gene matches: 15. This CDR3 has 15 residues. The CDR3 sequence: CASQPPGAGRDEQFF. The CDR3 coding sequence is TGTGCCAGCCAACCCCCCGGAGCGGGAAGGGATGAGCAGTTCTTC.

V is TRBV4-3 and J is TRBJ1-1; a weak D match, TRBD1 (6 bases). Germline values: CDR1 LGHNA, CDR2 YSLEER. V dropped 5 bases and J dropped 1 base, with 11 bases sitting between them. This CDR3 is 14 amino acids long. This chain's CDR3 is CASSSTTGNTEAFF. In DNA, the CDR3 is TGCGCCAGCAGCTCAACGACAGGGAACACTGAAGCTTTCTTT.

V gene TRBV6-6 combines with J gene TRBJ1-2, with TRBD1 as a possible D gene (5 bases). Germline assignment: CDR1 MNHNY and CDR2 SVGAGI (reference sequence). The length of the CDR3 is 15 residues. V was shortened by 7 bases and J by 1 base, with 16 bases between the two germline ends. CDR3: CASIIDRVFNYGYTF. CDR3 DNA: TGTGCCAGCATCATCGACAGAGTTTTTAACTATGGCTACACCTTC.

This clone was seen just once. Other nucleotide sequences from this sample produce the same CDR3. The chain recombines TRBV7-2 with TRBJ2-1; 8 nucleotides line up with TRBD2. In germline, CDR1 is SGHTA, CDR2 FQGNSA. The CDR3 has 15 residues. V lost 3 bases to trimming and J lost 2 bases; unmatched junction nucleotides: 3. The CDR3 nucleotides read TGTGCCAGCAGCTTGTCTAGCGGGCCCTACAATGAGCAGTTCTTC. Translating it yields CASSLSSGPYNEQFF.

The chain joins TRBV14 to TRBJ1-1, with D uncertain. The length of the CDR3 is 15 residues. Germline V lookup: CDR1 SGHDN, CDR2 FVKESK. V was cut by 6 bases and J by 1 base, with 15 bases left in between. CDR3 nucleotides: TGTGCCAGCAGTATAGGGTGGGCTCAGAACACTGAAGCTTTCTTT. Translating gives CASSIGWAQNTEAFF.

The chain links TRBV27 to TRBJ1-4, with D possibly being TRBD1 (6 bases). The CDR3 sequence is 14 residues long. Germline V gene sequence: CDR1 MNHEY, CDR2 SMNVEV (reference sequence). V shed 7 bases and J shed 7 bases, with 16 bases lying between them. The CDR3 is CASTVGGGGEKLFF. As DNA, the CDR3 is TGTGCCAGCACCGTAGGAGGGGGTGGTGAAAAACTGTTTTTT.

This chain connects TRBV2 to TRBJ2-1, with TRBD1 as a possible D gene (6 bases). Germline V gene sequence: CDR1 SNHLY, CDR2 FYNNEI. Trimming pared 3 bases from V and 6 bases from J, leaving 21 bases between. This CDR3 is 17 amino acids long. CDR3 nucleotides: TGTGCCAGCAGTGATGGGGCAGGGGCCGCCTTGGCCAATGAGCAGTTCTTC. Residues: CASSDGAGAALANEQFF. Full variable domain (missing parts from reference TRBV2 and TRBJ2-1): EPEVTQTPSHQVTQMGQEVILRCVPISNHLYFYWYRQILGQKVEFLVSFYNNEISEKSEIFDDQFSVERPDGSNFTLKIRSTKLEDSAMYFCASSDGAGAALANEQFFGPGTRLTVL.

The rearrangement links TRBV5-1 to TRBJ2-3, with 11 positions matching TRBD2. With 0 bases clipped from V and 4 bases from J, the junction kept 4 bases outside the gene matches. Germline V gene data show CDR1 as SGHRS and CDR2 as YFSETQ. The CDR3 has 16 amino acids. The CDR3, as DNA: TGCGCCAGCAGCTTGGTGACTAGCGGGACGGCAGATACGCAGTATTTT. Amino acid sequence: CASSLVTSGTADTQYF.

This chain links TRBV5-1 with TRBJ1-1, with D maybe TRBD1 (5 bases). V was clipped by 2 bases and J by 7 bases, with 18 bases between them. CDR1 and CDR2 from the germline V gene are SGHRS and YFSETQ. The CDR3 is made up of 15 amino acids. CDR3 sequence: CASSLDLGPQHEAFF. CDR3 nucleotides: TGCGCCAGCAGCTTAGATTTGGGACCACAGCATGAAGCTTTCTTT. Full variable domain (rest looked up from reference TRBV5-1 and TRBJ1-1): KAGVTQTPRYLIKTRGQQVTLSCSPISGHRSVSWYQQTPGQGLQFLFEYFSETQRNKGNFPGRFSGRQFSNSRSEMNVSTLELGDSALYLCASSLDLGPQHEAFFGQGTRLTVV.

The genes are TRBV10-3 and TRBJ1-5; TRBD1 matches at 7 bases. Unmatched junction bases numbered 8, after V lost 6 bases and J lost 6 bases. This CDR3 is 14 amino acids long. Germline-derived CDR1 and CDR2 are ENHRY and SYGVKD. CDR3: CAIRETGLGQPQHF. CDR3 coding DNA: TGTGCCATCAGAGAGACAGGGTTGGGTCAGCCCCAGCATTTT.

This clone came up once. The chain joins TRBV19 to TRBJ1-1, with D unresolved. Germline CDR1 LNHDA, CDR2 SQIVND (reference sequence). This CDR3 is built from 17 residues. V was shortened by 8 bases and J by 0 bases, with 22 bases between the two germline ends. The chain's CDR3 is CASRLLPGSTMNTEAFF. In DNA form, the CDR3 reads TGTGCCAGTCGACTCCTTCCCGGGAGCACCATGAACACTGAAGCTTTCTTT. The full variable domain, its missing parts supplied by reference TRBV19 and TRBJ1-1, is DGGITQSPKYLFRKEGQNVTLSCEQNLNHDAMYWYRQDPGQGLRLIYYSQIVNDFQKGDIAEGYSVSREKKESFPLTVTSAQKNPTAFYLCASRLLPGSTMNTEAFFGQGTRLTVV.

This clone is a singleton in its sample. The chain has TRBV30 and TRBJ1-5, with 8 bases fitting TRBD1. Germline CDR1 reads GTSNPN; CDR2 reads SVGIG (reference sequence). The CDR3 runs to 17 residues. J gave up 5 bases and V 3 bases, and 15 bases lay outside the gene matches. The CDR3 loop reads CAWSAGGGRINYQPQHF. The CDR3 DNA reads TGTGCCTGGAGCGCAGGGGGCGGCAGAATAAATTATCAGCCCCAGCATTTT.

The chain employs TRBV9 and TRBJ1-5, with 8 positions matching TRBD1. The CDR3 extends over 15 amino acids. Trimming took 5 bases from V and 2 from J; bases not matched to a gene: 6. Germline CDR1 reads SGDLS; CDR2 reads YYNGEE. The CDR3 sequence: CASSPQGGRNQPQHF. In DNA form, the CDR3 reads TGTGCCAGCAGTCCACAGGGGGGTCGCAATCAGCCCCAGCATTTT.

This chain uses TRBV5-6 with TRBJ2-2; unclear D gene. Germline lookup yields CDR1 SGHDT and CDR2 YYEEEE. This CDR3 contains 14 residues. With 1 base removed from V and 2 bases from J, the gap between germline ends came to 6 bases. The CDR3 spells CASSLYSNTGELFF. CDR3 nucleotides: TGTGCCAGCAGCTTGTACAGTAACACCGGGGAGCTGTTTTTT.

V usage is TRBV12-3 or TRBV12-4 and J usage is TRBJ2-7; unclear D gene. This CDR3 is built from 13 residues. V lost 4 bases and J lost 0, with 7 bases in between. In DNA form, the CDR3 reads TGTGCCAGCAGTTCTGACTTCTCCTACGAGCAGTACTTC. Residues: CASSSDFSYEQYF.

V gene TRBV5-8 combines with J gene TRBJ2-1; no firm D call. Trimming left V 1 base short and J 2 bases short, with 13 bases between. Germline assignment: CDR1 SGHTS and CDR2 YDEGEE. The length of the CDR3 is 16 residues. The CDR3 region is CASSLMAAHTYNEQFF. CDR3 sequence (DNA): TGTGCCAGCAGCTTGATGGCCGCCCACACCTACAATGAGCAGTTCTTC.

This chain joins TRBV28 and TRBJ1-3; D gene unclear. The germline gives CDR1 MDHEN, CDR2 SYDVKM. The V gene lost 4 bases and the J gene lost 0 bases, with 10 bases spanning the gap. The CDR3 has 15 residues. The chain's CDR3 is CASSYPWASGNTIYF. The CDR3 DNA reads TGTGCCAGCAGTTACCCTTGGGCCTCTGGAAACACCATATATTTT.

V and J are TRBV5-6 and TRBJ1-1; TRBD1 is a possible D gene (5 bases). The germline CDR1 and CDR2 sequences are SGHDT and YYEEEE. The CDR3 is 15 residues long. V was clipped by 0 bases and J by 2 bases, with 11 bases between them. The CDR3 region is CASSLEQGPNTEAFF. The CDR3 bases are TGTGCCAGCAGCTTGGAGCAGGGCCCCAACACTGAAGCTTTCTTT.

The chain links TRBV4-1 to TRBJ1-6, with D unclear. The CDR3 has 16 residues. Trimming left V 0 bases short and J 5 bases short, with 11 bases between. Germline V CDR1 and CDR2: MGHRA, YSYEKL. CDR3 DNA: TGCGCCAGCAGCCAAGATCGGCCAGGCAATAATTCACCCCTCCACTTT. Protein sequence: CASSQDRPGNNSPLHF.

The V gene is TRBV29-1, the J gene TRBJ2-5, with D possibly matching TRBD1 (6 bases). Trimming removed 4 bases at V and 1 base at J, with 13 bases between. The CDR3 is made up of 14 amino acids. Germline V gene lookup returns CDR1 SQVTM and CDR2 ANQGSEA. The CDR3: CSVGHRAIQETQYF. The CDR3 DNA is TGCAGCGTTGGGCACAGGGCCATCCAAGAGACCCAGTACTTC.

V is TRBV2 and J is TRBJ2-7; 7 bases map to TRBD1. The trim removed 9 bases at V and 2 bases at J, leaving 4 bases unmatched. The CDR3 is made up of 12 amino acids. Germline V gives CDR1 SNHLY, CDR2 FYNNEI. The CDR3: CASGQETYEQYF. CDR3 nucleotide sequence: TGTGCCAGTGGACAGGAAACCTACGAGCAGTACTTC.

This clone has more than one count but fewer than ten. V gene TRBV4-1 combines with J gene TRBJ2-7; a possible D gene is TRBD2 (6 bases). CDR3 size: 13 residues. Trimming took 2 bases from V and 4 from J, leaving 9 bases between them. Germline values: CDR1 MGHRA, CDR2 YSYEKL. CDR3 nucleotide sequence: TGCGCCAGCAGCCAACCCGGGGGTTACGAGCAGTACTTC. This sequence encodes CASSQPGGYEQYF.

This clone appeared once. The chain recombines TRBV9 with TRBJ1-4; no definite D call. Trimming cost V 3 bases and J 5 bases, with 14 bases left between them. CDR1 is SGDLS and CDR2 is YYNGEE in the germline V gene. This CDR3 is 15 amino acids long. The CDR3 spells CASSAQPILNEKLFF. CDR3 in DNA: TGTGCCAGCAGCGCACAGCCTATTCTAAATGAAAAACTGTTTTTT.

The V call is TRBV9, the J call TRBJ2-1, with TRBD1 matching over 9 bases. After removal of 0 bases from V and 1 base from J, the junction contained 8 bases not matched to a gene. Germline-derived CDR1 and CDR2 are SGDLS and YYNGEE. This CDR3 has 18 residues. The CDR3 DNA reads TGTGCCAGCAGCGTAGAGTCCGGGACAGGGTTATCCTACAATGAGCAGTTCTTC. Translating gives CASSVESGTGLSYNEQFF.

V is TRBV11-2 and J is TRBJ2-7, with TRBD2 matching 7 bases. With V trimmed by 1 base and J by 4 bases, 4 bases remained unmatched. The CDR3 has 14 amino acids. Germline V gene sequence: CDR1 SGHAT, CDR2 FQNNGV. CDR3 in DNA: TGTGCCAGCAGCTTAGGGTCTAGCGGATACGAGCAGTACTTC. It translates to CASSLGSSGYEQYF.